One sample yielded the 14 T cell receptor beta chains listed below, sequenced in a study of T cell responses to AZD1222 COVID-19 vaccine. Data came from immunoSEQ multiplex PCR; TCRdb stores just in-frame clones and leaves some out. The table has 150,000 to 200,000 clones, about 86% seen once. Material: peripheral blood, obtained 28 days after the second AZD1222 dose. These receptors all stem from an adult who received the AZD1222 COVID-19 vaccine.

This clone appeared a single time. This chain links TRBV5-1 with TRBJ1-1, with D possibly being TRBD1 (6 bases). The CDR3 extends over 15 amino acids. CDR1 is SGHRS, CDR2 YFSETQ, per germline. Trimming pared 4 bases from V and 4 bases from J, leaving 17 bases between. CDR3 coding DNA: TGCGCCAGCAGCGGAACACAGGGTTGGGGCACTGAAGCTTTCTTT. It specifies CASSGTQGWGTEAFF.

The rearrangement uses TRBV9 and TRBJ2-5; D tentatively fits TRBD1 or TRBD2 (5 bases each). Deletions cut 3 bases from V and 5 bases from J, with 17 bases between. The CDR3 is 15 amino acids. Germline lookup yields CDR1 SGDLS and CDR2 YYNGEE. The CDR3: CASSGRDPVPETQYF. DNA for the CDR3: TGTGCCAGCAGCGGACGGGACCCGGTACCGGAGACCCAGTACTTC.

The chain recombines TRBV30 with TRBJ2-2; unclear D gene. The germline V gene encodes CDR1 GTSNPN and CDR2 SVGIG (reference sequence). This CDR3 comprises 15 residues. V lost 3 bases and J 3 bases, leaving 14 bases between the germline ends. The CDR3 loop is CAWRGQLIYTGELFF. As DNA, the CDR3 is TGTGCCTGGAGGGGTCAACTGATTTACACCGGGGAGCTGTTTTTT.

This chain connects TRBV19 to TRBJ2-3; TRBD2 matches 9 bases. The CDR3 extends over 14 amino acids. Germline V gene lookup returns CDR1 LNHDA and CDR2 SQIVND (reference sequence). The J segment lost 4 bases and the V segment lost 4 bases, leaving 3 bases of the junction unmatched. The CDR3 coding sequence is TGTGCCAGTAGTAGGACTAGCGCCGCAGATACGCAGTATTTT. Its translation: CASSRTSAADTQYF.

The chain has TRBV24-1 and TRBJ2-5; 8 nucleotides match TRBD1. Germline-derived CDR1 and CDR2 are KGHDR and SFDVKD. With V trimmed by 3 bases and J by 5 bases, 4 bases remained unmatched. CDR3 length equals 14 residues. The CDR3 spells CATSDPRTGETQYF. The CDR3 DNA reads as TGTGCCACCAGTGATCCCCGGACAGGGGAGACCCAGTACTTC.

This clone has a handful of counts. The chain combines TRBV6-2 or TRBV6-3 with TRBJ2-3; 14 bases are a match to TRBD2. Germline V CDR1 and CDR2: MNHEY, SVGEGT. V shed 6 bases and J 4 bases; nucleotides not matched to a gene: 3. This CDR3 is built from 15 residues. The CDR3 DNA is TGTGCCAGCAGCTTGACTAGCGGGGGGGCAGATACGCAGTATTTT. This codes for CASSLTSGGADTQYF.

V is TRBV29-1 and J is TRBJ2-7; D may be TRBD1 (5 bases). With 1 base removed from V and 4 bases from J, the gap between germline ends came to 8 bases. This CDR3 is 12 amino acids long. Per the germline V gene, CDR1 is SQVTM and CDR2 is ANQGSEA. The CDR3 coding sequence is TGCAGCGTTGAAGTAACAGGTTACGAGCAGTACTTC. Translated, it gives CSVEVTGYEQYF.

The CDR3, as DNA: TGTGCCAGCAGCTTGGCCACAGGGGTATTTGGAAACACCATATATTTT. Amino acids: CASSLATGVFGNTIYF. This chain uses TRBV5-6 with TRBJ1-3, with 7 bases matching TRBD1. Unmatched junction bases numbered 6, after V lost 0 bases and J lost 3 bases. Germline CDR1 is SGHDT and CDR2 is YYEEEE. There are 16 residues in the CDR3.

V gene TRBV28 combines with J gene TRBJ1-1; D is undetermined. With 5 bases removed from V and 6 bases from J, the gap between germline ends came to 10 bases. This CDR3 is built from 12 residues. Germline V gene lookup returns CDR1 MDHEN and CDR2 SYDVKM. CDR3: CASSPLFAEAFF. CDR3 bases: TGTGCCAGCAGTCCCCTATTCGCTGAAGCTTTCTTT.

The chain links TRBV6-5 to TRBJ1-2, with D maybe TRBD1 (5 bases). V was cut by 6 bases and J by 8 bases, with 16 bases left in between. This CDR3 has 13 residues. CDR1 is MNHEY, CDR2 SVGAGI, per germline. CDR3 in DNA: TGTGCCAGCAGAAAGGGGTTAGCAGGGGGCTACACCTTC. Translation: CASRKGLAGGYTF.

Here the CDR3 DNA reads TGCGCCAGCAGCCTTACCGGGACAGGGGAGATAGATACGCAGTATTTT. Encoded protein: CASSLTGTGEIDTQYF. V gene TRBV4-1 combines with J gene TRBJ2-3; the match to TRBD1 covers 10 bases. The junction had 9 bases not matched to a gene; V was cut back by 4 bases and J by 5 bases. This CDR3 contains 16 residues. Germline CDR1 MGHRA, CDR2 YSYEKL.

This sequence joins TRBV11-2 and TRBJ2-7; D remains unclear. The CDR3 consists of 13 residues. Germline values: CDR1 SGHAT, CDR2 FQNNGV. Trimming took 7 bases from V and 5 from J, leaving 15 bases between them. The CDR3 protein is CASTNSNNNEQYF. CDR3 coding DNA: TGTGCCAGCACCAATTCGAATAACAACGAGCAGTACTTC.

A remark on this clone: Mismatch with germline at one junction end may stem from a read error. Other nucleotide sequences from this sample produce the same CDR3. V and J are TRBV19 and TRBJ2-7, with D tentatively TRBD1 (6 bases). The germline V gene encodes CDR1 LNHDA and CDR2 SQIVND (reference sequence). CDR3 length: 14 amino acids. CDR3 loop: CASSVGQPTYEQYF. The CDR3 DNA sequence: TGTGCCAGTAGTGTCGGACAGCCAACCTACGAGCAGTACTTT. The full variable domain, rest sourced from reference TRBV19 and TRBJ2-7, is DGGITQSPKYLFRKEGQNVTLSCEQNLNHDAMYWYRQDPGQGLRLIYYSQIVNDFQKGDIAEGYSVSREKKESFPLTVTSAQKNPTAFYLCASSVGQPTYEQYFGPGTRLTVT.

The rearrangement joins TRBV19 to TRBJ1-4; D gene unclear. The V gene's germline CDR1 is LNHDA and CDR2 SQIVND (reference sequence). V lost 5 bases and J lost 0, with 10 bases in between. The CDR3 consists of 15 residues. The chain's CDR3 is CASSPTGATNEKLFF. The CDR3, as DNA: TGTGCCAGTAGTCCAACCGGCGCAACTAATGAAAAACTGTTTTTT.